This T cell receptor beta chain was observed in a study of T cells after yellow fever vaccination. Germline CDR1 and CDR2: GTSNPN and SVGIG (reference sequence). The CDR3 runs to 14 residues. Trimming removed 4 bases from V and 4 bases from J, with 16 bases in between. MiXCR was run by TCRdb on the 5' RACE reads, yielding one entry per CDR3 protein. The data show 120,000 or so distinct CDR3 sequences, more than 7.5% seen once. The clonotype originates from a man younger than 35 who received the YFV17D yellow fever vaccine. The material sequenced was CD8+ T cells sorted from PBMCs, taken on the day of the yellow fever booster vaccination. This chain uses TRBV30 with TRBJ1-2, with a tentative D call TRBD1 (5 bases). The CDR3 is CAWNPGTVFYGYTF. DNA for the CDR3: TGTGCCTGGAACCCCGGGACCGTCTTCTATGGCTACACCTTC.